Listed below are T cell receptor beta chains from one sample, sequenced in a study of shared clonotypes between healthy human individuals. Some clones are missing from TCRdb's copy, which holds only in-frame ones; the method was immunoSEQ multiplex PCR. The sample consists of around 580,000 clones, 95% to 98% of them appearing once. Sequenced input: naive CD8+ T cells sorted from blood. These receptors all come from a man under 40 in good health. Both conserved end residues are part of each CDR3. The order of the fields is D gene, clone size, J gene, V gene, CDR3 protein, CDR3 DNA. The D gene is left open where the match is weak. Size is omitted from some rows. Given values are once, few, many or a class for expanded clones.

d_call: -; clone_size: once; j_call: TRBJ1-2; v_call: TRBV7-9; cdr3_aa: CASSLDVSPSAGYTF; cdr3_nt: TGTGCCAGCAGCTTAGACGTGAGCCCTTCTGCGGGCTACACCTTC
d_call: TRBD2; clone_size: -; j_call: TRBJ2-7; v_call: TRBV7-9; cdr3_aa: CASIPGSGSYYEQYF; cdr3_nt: TGTGCCAGCATCCCAGGGAGCGGGAGTTACTACGAGCAGTACTTC
d_call: TRBD1; clone_size: -; j_call: TRBJ2-3; v_call: TRBV27; cdr3_aa: CASSLTGQGLGDTQYF; cdr3_nt: TGTGCCAGCAGTTTAACGGGACAGGGGTTAGGAGATACGCAGTATTTT
d_call: TRBD2; clone_size: -; j_call: TRBJ2-3; v_call: TRBV7-3; cdr3_aa: CASSNLAGGSDTQYF; cdr3_nt: TGTGCCAGCAGCAATCTAGCGGGAGGGTCCGATACGCAGTATTTT
d_call: -; clone_size: -; j_call: TRBJ1-1; v_call: TRBV7-9; cdr3_aa: CASSFTTENTEAFF; cdr3_nt: TGTGCCAGCAGCTTCACAACAGAGAACACTGAAGCTTTCTTT
d_call: -; clone_size: -; j_call: TRBJ2-3; v_call: TRBV21-1; cdr3_aa: CASSKGRTMGNTQYF; cdr3_nt: TGTGCCAGCAGCAAAGGCCGGACAATGGGGAATACGCAGTATTTT
d_call: TRBD2; clone_size: -; j_call: TRBJ2-1; v_call: TRBV27; cdr3_aa: CASGTWTSDNEQFF; cdr3_nt: TGTGCCAGCGGTACCTGGACTAGCGACAATGAGCAGTTCTTC
d_call: -; clone_size: -; j_call: TRBJ1-3; v_call: TRBV4-3; cdr3_aa: CASSPSQGSPGNTIYF; cdr3_nt: TGCGCCAGCAGCCCCTCCCAGGGTTCGCCAGGAAACACCATATATTTT
d_call: TRBD1; clone_size: -; j_call: TRBJ2-1; v_call: TRBV5-1; cdr3_aa: CASSLVVTGEDEQFF; cdr3_nt: TGCGCCAGCAGCTTGGTTGTGACAGGGGAGGATGAGCAGTTCTTC
d_call: TRBD1; clone_size: -; j_call: TRBJ2-1; v_call: TRBV28; cdr3_aa: CASSFGTGDGNEQFF; cdr3_nt: TGTGCCAGCAGTTTCGGGACAGGGGATGGGAATGAGCAGTTCTTC
d_call: TRBD2; clone_size: -; j_call: TRBJ2-7; v_call: TRBV7-8; cdr3_aa: CASSLILAGAGSPYEQYF; cdr3_nt: TGTGCCAGCAGCTTGATTCTCGCGGGAGCGGGAAGTCCCTACGAGCAGTACTTC
d_call: -; clone_size: -; j_call: TRBJ2-7; v_call: TRBV27; cdr3_aa: CASSIPGVEQYF; cdr3_nt: TGTGCCAGCAGTATTCCGGGGGTCGAGCAGTACTTC
d_call: TRBD1; clone_size: -; j_call: TRBJ2-7; v_call: TRBV28; cdr3_aa: CASSPRRGYTAYEQYF; cdr3_nt: TGTGCCAGCTCCCCCCGCAGGGGGTACACGGCCTACGAGCAGTACTTC
d_call: -; clone_size: -; j_call: TRBJ1-1; v_call: TRBV6-1; cdr3_aa: CASSEWSTEAFF; cdr3_nt: TGTGCCAGCAGTGAATGGAGCACTGAAGCTTTCTTT
d_call: -; clone_size: -; j_call: TRBJ1-2; v_call: TRBV6-5; cdr3_aa: CASSYSTDYGYTF; cdr3_nt: TGTGCCAGCAGTTACTCGACAGACTATGGCTACACCTTC
d_call: TRBD1; clone_size: once; j_call: TRBJ1-2; v_call: TRBV4-2; cdr3_aa: CASSQSGQALNYGYTF; cdr3_nt: TGTGCCAGCAGCCAAAGCGGACAGGCGCTCAACTATGGCTACACCTTC
d_call: -; clone_size: -; j_call: TRBJ2-3; v_call: TRBV29-1; cdr3_aa: CSADQGITDTQYF; cdr3_nt: TGCAGCGCGGATCAGGGGATCACAGATACGCAGTATTTT
d_call: -; clone_size: -; j_call: TRBJ2-3; v_call: TRBV21-1; cdr3_aa: CASSNLSLTSGRTDTQYF; cdr3_nt: TGTGCCAGCAGCAATTTGAGCCTAACTAGCGGGAGAACAGATACGCAGTATTTT
d_call: TRBD1; clone_size: -; j_call: TRBJ1-1; v_call: TRBV5-1; cdr3_aa: CASSLGDREGLNTEAFF; cdr3_nt: TGCGCCAGCAGCTTGGGGGACAGGGAGGGTTTGAACACTGAAGCTTTCTTT
d_call: -; clone_size: once; j_call: TRBJ1-1; v_call: TRBV5-1; cdr3_aa: CASSLGGAGYTEAFF; cdr3_nt: TGCGCCAGCAGCTTGGGAGGGGCGGGTTACACTGAAGCTTTCTTT
d_call: TRBD2; clone_size: once; j_call: TRBJ2-1; v_call: TRBV6-5; cdr3_aa: CASSYAGEPYNEQFF; cdr3_nt: TGTGCCAGCAGTTACGCGGGAGAACCCTACAATGAGCAGTTCTTC
d_call: -; clone_size: -; j_call: TRBJ1-1; v_call: TRBV29-1; cdr3_aa: CSVEGVREANTEAFF; cdr3_nt: TGCAGCGTTGAAGGAGTTAGGGAAGCGAACACTGAAGCTTTCTTT
d_call: -; clone_size: -; j_call: TRBJ1-1; v_call: TRBV5-1; cdr3_aa: CASSQPGEGTEAFF; cdr3_nt: TGCGCCAGCAGCCAACCGGGAGAGGGCACTGAAGCTTTCTTT
d_call: -; clone_size: once; j_call: TRBJ1-2; v_call: TRBV7-8; cdr3_aa: CASSLDTGGRANYGYTF; cdr3_nt: TGTGCCAGCAGCTTAGACACTGGGGGCCGCGCTAACTATGGCTACACCTTC
d_call: TRBD2; clone_size: -; j_call: TRBJ2-3; v_call: TRBV5-5; cdr3_aa: CASSSRRGLAGGGDTQYF; cdr3_nt: TGTGCCAGCAGCTCCCGGCGGGGACTAGCGGGAGGGGGAGATACGCAGTATTTT
d_call: TRBD2; clone_size: -; j_call: TRBJ2-5; v_call: TRBV30; cdr3_aa: CAWTTSGFQETQYF; cdr3_nt: TGTGCCTGGACGACTAGCGGGTTCCAAGAGACCCAGTACTTC
d_call: TRBD2; clone_size: -; j_call: TRBJ2-1; v_call: TRBV9; cdr3_aa: CASSVDQTSGYNEQFF; cdr3_nt: TGTGCCAGCAGCGTAGATCAGACTAGCGGGTACAATGAGCAGTTCTTC
d_call: TRBD2; clone_size: -; j_call: TRBJ2-7; v_call: TRBV7-7; cdr3_aa: CATSSGRESYEQYF; cdr3_nt: TGTGCTACCTCCTCGGGGCGGGAGTCCTACGAGCAGTACTTC
d_call: -; clone_size: -; j_call: TRBJ2-1; v_call: TRBV10-3; cdr3_aa: CAIMRGEYNEQFF; cdr3_nt: TGTGCCATCATGCGGGGAGAGTACAATGAGCAGTTCTTC
d_call: -; clone_size: -; j_call: TRBJ2-6; v_call: TRBV7-6; cdr3_aa: CASSLGYGSSGANVLTF; cdr3_nt: TGTGCCAGCAGCTTAGGTTATGGATCCTCTGGGGCCAACGTCCTGACTTTC
d_call: -; clone_size: once; j_call: TRBJ1-1; v_call: TRBV13; cdr3_aa: CASSFAGAPEDTEAFF; cdr3_nt: TGTGCCAGCAGCTTCGCAGGGGCCCCGGAGGACACTGAAGCTTTCTTT
d_call: TRBD2; clone_size: -; j_call: TRBJ2-1; v_call: TRBV27; cdr3_aa: CASSLGEGNEQFF; cdr3_nt: TGTGCCAGCAGTTTGGGGGAGGGGAATGAGCAGTTCTTC
d_call: -; clone_size: once; j_call: TRBJ2-1; v_call: TRBV20-1; cdr3_aa: CSAFGLSEQFF; cdr3_nt: TGCAGTGCCTTTGGGTTGAGTGAGCAGTTCTTC
d_call: -; clone_size: -; j_call: TRBJ2-7; v_call: TRBV7-9; cdr3_aa: CASSLGLGEAYEQYF; cdr3_nt: TGTGCCAGCAGCTTAGGGCTGGGAGAGGCCTACGAGCAGTACTTC
d_call: -; clone_size: -; j_call: TRBJ2-1; v_call: TRBV7-2; cdr3_aa: CASSPGYNEQFF; cdr3_nt: TGTGCCAGCAGCCCCGGGTACAATGAGCAGTTCTTC
d_call: -; clone_size: -; j_call: TRBJ1-4; v_call: TRBV2; cdr3_aa: CASRGQTSFPTNEKLFF; cdr3_nt: TGTGCCAGCAGAGGACAGACCTCGTTTCCAACTAATGAAAAACTGTTTTTT
d_call: -; clone_size: -; j_call: TRBJ2-2; v_call: TRBV28; cdr3_aa: CASSLWTATGELFF; cdr3_nt: TGTGCCAGCAGTCTCTGGACGGCTACCGGGGAGCTGTTTTTT
d_call: -; clone_size: -; j_call: TRBJ2-7; v_call: TRBV5-1; cdr3_aa: CASSLGAQRPYEQYF; cdr3_nt: TGCGCCAGCAGCTTGGGGGCGCAGAGGCCCTACGAGCAGTACTTC
d_call: TRBD1; clone_size: once; j_call: TRBJ2-7; v_call: TRBV29-1; cdr3_aa: CSVGQGEYEQYF; cdr3_nt: TGCAGCGTCGGACAGGGCGAGTACGAGCAGTACTTC
d_call: TRBD2; clone_size: -; j_call: TRBJ2-3; v_call: TRBV7-3; cdr3_aa: CASSPELAGVTDTQYF; cdr3_nt: TGTGCCAGCAGCCCCGAACTAGCGGGAGTAACAGATACGCAGTATTTT